This T cell receptor beta chain was recorded in a study of identical twins. TCRdb re-called the 5' RACE reads with MiXCR, one entry per CDR3 protein. The sample contains 1.5 million or so distinct CDR3 sequences, under 35% of which appear only once. As concerns this clonotype: What it recognizes is unknown. Mismatch with germline at one junction end may stem from a read error.

Per the germline V gene, CDR1 is DFQATT and CDR2 is SNEGSKA (reference sequence). This CDR3 is 15 amino acids long. Points from the study as a whole: The degree of excess twin sharing was weaker in beta out-of-frame sequences. Model-predicted out-of-frame TCR alpha sharing fell below observed values in monozygotic twins. Cord blood beta clonotypes that were abundant carried fewer insertions, and memory repertoires showed no such trend.

The donor group consisted entirely of healthy Caucasians. This clonotype originated in a newborn girl in good health. J is TRBJ2-4 and V is TRBV20-1; TRBD2 is a possible D gene (6 bases). The J call may be mistaken, given a closer DNA end match to TRBJ2-5. The source material was cord blood. CDR3 coding DNA: TGCAGTGCAAGAGATCCGGGACTGATACAAGAGACCCAGTACTTC. This gives the protein CSARDPGLIQETQYF.